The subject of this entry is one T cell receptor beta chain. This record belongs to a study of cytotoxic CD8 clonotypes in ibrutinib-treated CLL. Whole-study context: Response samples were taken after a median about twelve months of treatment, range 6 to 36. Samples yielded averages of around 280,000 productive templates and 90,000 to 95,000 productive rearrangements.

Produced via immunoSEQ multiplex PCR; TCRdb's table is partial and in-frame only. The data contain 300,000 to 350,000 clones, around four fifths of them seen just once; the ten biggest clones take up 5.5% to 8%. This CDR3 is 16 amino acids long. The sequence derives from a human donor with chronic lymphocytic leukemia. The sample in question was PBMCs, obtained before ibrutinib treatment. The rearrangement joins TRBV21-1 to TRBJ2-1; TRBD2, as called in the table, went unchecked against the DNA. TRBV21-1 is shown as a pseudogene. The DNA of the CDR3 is TGTGCCAGCAGCAGGAGCGGGCGGGGGGACTACAATGAGCAGTTCTTC. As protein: CASSRSGRGDYNEQFF.